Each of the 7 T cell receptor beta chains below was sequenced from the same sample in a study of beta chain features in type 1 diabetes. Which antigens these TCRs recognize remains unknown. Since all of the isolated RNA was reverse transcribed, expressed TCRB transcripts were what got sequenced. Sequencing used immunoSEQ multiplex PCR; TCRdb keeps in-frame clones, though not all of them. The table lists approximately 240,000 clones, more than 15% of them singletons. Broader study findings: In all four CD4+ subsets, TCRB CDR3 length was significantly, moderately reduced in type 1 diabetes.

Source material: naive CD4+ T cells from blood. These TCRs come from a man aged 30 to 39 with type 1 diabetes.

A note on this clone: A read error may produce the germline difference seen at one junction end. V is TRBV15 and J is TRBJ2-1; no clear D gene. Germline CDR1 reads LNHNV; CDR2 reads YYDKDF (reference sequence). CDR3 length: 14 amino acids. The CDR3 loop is CATSRDLGPQGTVF. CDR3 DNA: TGTGCCACCAGCAGAGATCTAGGACCCCAAGGAACGGTCTTC.

CDR3 nucleotide sequence: TGTGCCAGCAGCCAGGACCAACTAGAGACCCAGTACTTC. Protein sequence: CASSQDQLETQYF. The V gene is TRBV5-4, the J gene TRBJ2-5; D is undetermined. V was cut by 4 bases and J by 4 bases, with 11 bases left in between. This CDR3 has 13 amino acids. Germline V gives CDR1 SGHNT, CDR2 YYREEE (reference sequence).

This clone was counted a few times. The CDR3 protein is CASSLGLAGAADTQYF. The CDR3 DNA reads as TGTGCCAGCAGCTTGGGACTAGCGGGAGCGGCAGATACGCAGTATTTT. V and J are TRBV5-4 and TRBJ2-3; 12 positions match TRBD2. The CDR3 spans 16 residues. The germline gives CDR1 SGHNT, CDR2 YYREEE (reference sequence). V shed 0 bases, J shed 4 bases, and the junction held 3 bases outside the gene matches.

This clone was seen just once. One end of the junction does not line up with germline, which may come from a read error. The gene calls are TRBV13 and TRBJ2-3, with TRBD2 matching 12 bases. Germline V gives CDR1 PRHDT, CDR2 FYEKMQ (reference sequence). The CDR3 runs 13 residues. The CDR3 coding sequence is TGTGCCAGCAGCCTCGGGGGAGGACTAGCGGGAATTTTT. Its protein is CASSLGGGLAGIF. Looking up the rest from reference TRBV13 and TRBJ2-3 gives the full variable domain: AAGVIQSPRHLIKEKRETATLKCYPIPRHDTVYWYQQGPGQDPQFLISFYEKMQSDKGSIPDRFSAQQFSDYHSELNMSSLELGDSALYFCASSLGGGLAGIFGPGTRLTVL.

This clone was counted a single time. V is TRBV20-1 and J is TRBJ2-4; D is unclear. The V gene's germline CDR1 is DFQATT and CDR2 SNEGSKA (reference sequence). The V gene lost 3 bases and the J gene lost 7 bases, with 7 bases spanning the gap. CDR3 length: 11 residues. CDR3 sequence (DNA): TGCAGTGCTAGTATCGGGAACATTCAGTACTTC. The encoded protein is CSASIGNIQYF.

Here the CDR3 DNA reads TGCGCCAGCAGCCAGCCGGGGGGCTACAATGAGCAGTTCTTC. Protein sequence: CASSQPGGYNEQFF. V is TRBV4-3 and J is TRBJ2-1, with TRBD2 identical over 7 bases. The CDR3 totals 14 residues. The V gene end was trimmed by 3 bases and the J gene end by 3 bases; junction bases not matched to a gene: 2. The germline V gene has CDR1 LGHNA and CDR2 YSLEER.

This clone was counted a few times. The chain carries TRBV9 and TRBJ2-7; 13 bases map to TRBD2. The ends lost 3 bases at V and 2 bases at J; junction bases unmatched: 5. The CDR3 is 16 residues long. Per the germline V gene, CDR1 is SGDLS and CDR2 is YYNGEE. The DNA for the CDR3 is TGTGCCAGCAGCGGAAACGGGACTAGCGGGACCTACGAGCAGTACTTC. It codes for CASSGNGTSGTYEQYF.